This TCR beta chain is from a study of blood T cell repertoires in COVID-19. Overall study context: Spain, Italy and the United States supplied samples that represented acute and convalescent COVID-19. PBMCs, B-cell-depleted T cells, or T cells provided the cDNA or gDNA that made up the material.

V trimming: 5 bases; J trimming: 4 bases; junction bases outside the gene matches: 5. The CDR3 extends over 14 amino acids. Germline CDR1 reads SGHTA; CDR2 reads FQGNSA. The data were produced by immunoSEQ multiplex PCR, yet TCRdb's version contains in-frame clones alone and is incomplete. The repertoire holds approximately 150,000 clones, roughly 84% seen once, with about 1.5% in the top ten. The TCR comes from a man aged 60 to 69 with acute or convalescent COVID-19. Material for sequencing was peripheral blood. This chain uses TRBV7-2 with TRBJ2-5; 9 bases map to TRBD1. DNA of the CDR3: TGTGCCAGCAGCGTCGGACAGGGGCCAGAGACCCAGTACTTC. Translation: CASSVGQGPETQYF.